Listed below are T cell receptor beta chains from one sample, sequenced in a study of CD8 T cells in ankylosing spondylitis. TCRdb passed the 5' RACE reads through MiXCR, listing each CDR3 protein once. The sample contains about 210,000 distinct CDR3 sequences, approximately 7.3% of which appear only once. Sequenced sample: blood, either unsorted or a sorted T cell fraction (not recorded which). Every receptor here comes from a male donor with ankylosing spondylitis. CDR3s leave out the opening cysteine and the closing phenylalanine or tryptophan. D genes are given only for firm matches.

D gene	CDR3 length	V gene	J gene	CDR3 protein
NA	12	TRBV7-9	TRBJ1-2	ASSQTSDSYGYT
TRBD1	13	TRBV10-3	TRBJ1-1	AISHDRGRDTEAF
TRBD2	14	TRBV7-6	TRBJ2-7	ASSLIAGGSSYEQY
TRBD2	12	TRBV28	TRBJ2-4	ASRGTSIKNIQY
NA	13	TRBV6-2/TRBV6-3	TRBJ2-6	ASSPTSSGANVLT
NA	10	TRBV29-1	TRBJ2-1	SIESSYNEQF
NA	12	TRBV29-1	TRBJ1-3	SVEWAGSRNTIY
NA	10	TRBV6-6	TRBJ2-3	ASSYSEDTQY
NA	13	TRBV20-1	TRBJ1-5	SASFGTFVNQPQH
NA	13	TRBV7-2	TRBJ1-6	ASSFMGPTVSPLH
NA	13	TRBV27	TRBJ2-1	ASSLSASSYNEQF
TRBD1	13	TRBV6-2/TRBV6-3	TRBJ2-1	ASSLTGADYNEQF
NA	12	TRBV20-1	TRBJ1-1	SARGPGQNTEAF
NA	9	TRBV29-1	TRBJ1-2	SVTLNYGYT
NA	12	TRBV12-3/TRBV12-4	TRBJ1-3	ASSTRPPENTIY
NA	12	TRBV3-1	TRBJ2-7	ASSHRGAPYEQY
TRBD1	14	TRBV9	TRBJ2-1	ASSPSTGITYNEQF
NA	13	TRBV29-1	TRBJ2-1	SVDVIGALSNEQF
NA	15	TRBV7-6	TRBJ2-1	ASSIIVGSPIHNEQF
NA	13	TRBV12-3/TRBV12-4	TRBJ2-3	ASSFLGSKRDTQY
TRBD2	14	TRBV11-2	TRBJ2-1	ASSQPSGVSYNEQF
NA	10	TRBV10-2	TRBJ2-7	ASSVRGTEQY
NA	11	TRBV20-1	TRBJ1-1	SAKAPMNTEAF
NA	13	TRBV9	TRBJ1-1	ASSPRPSLGTEAF
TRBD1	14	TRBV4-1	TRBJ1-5	ASSQRFGDRVGPQH
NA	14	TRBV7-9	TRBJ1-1	ASSLIVTPMNTEAF
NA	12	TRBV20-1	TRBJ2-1	SARGARVGDEQF
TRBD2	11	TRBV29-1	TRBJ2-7	SVSGGRSYEQY
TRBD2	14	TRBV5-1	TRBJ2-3	ASSLEPSGSTDTQY
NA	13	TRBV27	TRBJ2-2	ASSPLGENTGELF
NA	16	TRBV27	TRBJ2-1	ASSLGGVGTYGYNEQF
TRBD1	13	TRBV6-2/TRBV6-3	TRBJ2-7	ASSSRGGSTYEQY
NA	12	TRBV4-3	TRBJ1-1	ASSQGTVNTEAF
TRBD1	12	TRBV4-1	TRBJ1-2	ASSQGQGLNGYT
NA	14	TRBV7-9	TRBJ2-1	ASSENQGFNYNEQF
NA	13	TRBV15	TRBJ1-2	ATSGYRGANYGYT
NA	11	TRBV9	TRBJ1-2	ASSPTRNYGYT
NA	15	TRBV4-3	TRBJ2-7	ASSQDIGRALPGEQY
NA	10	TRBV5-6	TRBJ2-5	ASSLAGGAQY
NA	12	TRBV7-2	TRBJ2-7	ASRPTVHSYEQY
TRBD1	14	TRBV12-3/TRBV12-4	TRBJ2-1	ASSLGAGQGLDEQF
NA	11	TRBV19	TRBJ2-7	ASTDRLTYEQY
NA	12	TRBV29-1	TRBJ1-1	SVEKKVMGTEAF
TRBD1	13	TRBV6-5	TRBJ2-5	ASSYTGDLQETQY
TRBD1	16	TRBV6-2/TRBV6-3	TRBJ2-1	ASSVGQGRTKKRNEQF
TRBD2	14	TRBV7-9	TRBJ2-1	ASSPGLAGTTNEQF
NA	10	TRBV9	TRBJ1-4	ASSPGHRELF
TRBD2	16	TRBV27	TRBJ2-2	ASSSPSGRALNTGELF
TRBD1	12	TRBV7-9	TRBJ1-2	ASSSGQGLYGYT
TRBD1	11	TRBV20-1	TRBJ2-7	SAPRQGPSEQY
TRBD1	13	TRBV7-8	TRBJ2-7	ASSPRDRPGDEQY
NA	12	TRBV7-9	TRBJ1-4	ASSAGEMGYKLF
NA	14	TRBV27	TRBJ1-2	ASSPLQGSPYYGYT
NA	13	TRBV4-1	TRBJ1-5	ASSQRSSSNQPQH
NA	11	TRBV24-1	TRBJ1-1	ATSDRRDTEAF
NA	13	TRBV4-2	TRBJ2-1	ASSQDTLPYNEQF
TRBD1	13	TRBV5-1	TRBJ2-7	ASSLSGTGTYEQY